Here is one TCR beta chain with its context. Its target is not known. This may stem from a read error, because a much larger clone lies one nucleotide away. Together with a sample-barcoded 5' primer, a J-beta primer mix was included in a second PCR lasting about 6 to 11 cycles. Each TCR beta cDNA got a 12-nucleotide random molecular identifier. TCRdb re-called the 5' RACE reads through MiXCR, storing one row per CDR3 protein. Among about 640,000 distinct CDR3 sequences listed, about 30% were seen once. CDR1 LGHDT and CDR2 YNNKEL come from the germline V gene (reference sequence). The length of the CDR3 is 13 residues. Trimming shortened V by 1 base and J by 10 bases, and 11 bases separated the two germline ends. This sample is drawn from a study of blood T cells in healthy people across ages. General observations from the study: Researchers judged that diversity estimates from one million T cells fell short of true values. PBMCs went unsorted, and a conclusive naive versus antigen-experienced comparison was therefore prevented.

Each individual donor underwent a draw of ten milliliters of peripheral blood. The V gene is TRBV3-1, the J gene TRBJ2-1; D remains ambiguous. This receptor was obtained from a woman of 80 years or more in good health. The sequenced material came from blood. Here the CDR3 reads CASSQGAAYEQFF. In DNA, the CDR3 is TGTGCCAGCAGCCAAGGTGCAGCCTACGAGCAGTTCTTC.